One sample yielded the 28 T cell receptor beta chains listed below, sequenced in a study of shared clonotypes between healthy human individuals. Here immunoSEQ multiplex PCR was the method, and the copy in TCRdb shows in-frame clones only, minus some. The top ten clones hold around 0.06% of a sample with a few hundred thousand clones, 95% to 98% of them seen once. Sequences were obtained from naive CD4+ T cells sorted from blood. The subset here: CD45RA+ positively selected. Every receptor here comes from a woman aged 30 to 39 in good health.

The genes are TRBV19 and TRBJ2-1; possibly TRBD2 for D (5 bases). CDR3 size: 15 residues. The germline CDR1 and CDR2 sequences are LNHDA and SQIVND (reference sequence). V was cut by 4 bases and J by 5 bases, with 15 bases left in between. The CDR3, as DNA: TGTGCCAGTAGTAGGGTGGGCGGGCCAGACAATGAGCAGTTCTTC. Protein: CASSRVGGPDNEQFF.

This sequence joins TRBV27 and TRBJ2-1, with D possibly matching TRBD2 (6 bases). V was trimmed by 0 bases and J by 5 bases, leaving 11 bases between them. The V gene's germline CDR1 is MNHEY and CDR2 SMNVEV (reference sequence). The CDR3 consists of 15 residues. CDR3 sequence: CASSLSYTSHNEQFF. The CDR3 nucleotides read TGTGCCAGCAGTTTATCCTATACTAGCCACAATGAGCAGTTCTTC.

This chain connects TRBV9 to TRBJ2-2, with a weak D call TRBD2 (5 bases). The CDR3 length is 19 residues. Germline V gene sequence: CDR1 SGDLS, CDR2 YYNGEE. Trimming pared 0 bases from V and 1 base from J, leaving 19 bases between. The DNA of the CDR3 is TGTGCCAGCAGCGTAGTTTCGGTTGTCCTAGCCGAGAACACCGGGGAGCTGTTTTTT. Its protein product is CASSVVSVVLAENTGELFF.

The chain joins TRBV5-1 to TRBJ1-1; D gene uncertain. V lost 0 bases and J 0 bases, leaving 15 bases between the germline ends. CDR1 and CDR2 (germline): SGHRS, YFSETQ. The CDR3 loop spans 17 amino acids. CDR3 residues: CASSLGRGMGLNTEAFF. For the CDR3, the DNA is TGCGCCAGCAGCTTGGGGCGGGGAATGGGTCTGAACACTGAAGCTTTCTTT.

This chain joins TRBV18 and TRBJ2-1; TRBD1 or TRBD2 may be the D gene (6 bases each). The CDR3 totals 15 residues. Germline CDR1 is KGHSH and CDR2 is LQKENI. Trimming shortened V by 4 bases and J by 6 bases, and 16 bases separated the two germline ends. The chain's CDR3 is CASSRGAADLNEQFF. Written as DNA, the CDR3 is TGTGCCAGCTCACGGGGGGCAGCGGACCTCAATGAGCAGTTCTTC.

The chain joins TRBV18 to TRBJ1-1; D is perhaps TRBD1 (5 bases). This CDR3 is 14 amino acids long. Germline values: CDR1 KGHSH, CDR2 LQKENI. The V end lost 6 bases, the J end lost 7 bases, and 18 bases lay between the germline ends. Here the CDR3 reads CASSPGWGDGEAFF. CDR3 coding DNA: TGTGCCAGCTCGCCCGGGTGGGGGGACGGTGAAGCTTTCTTT.

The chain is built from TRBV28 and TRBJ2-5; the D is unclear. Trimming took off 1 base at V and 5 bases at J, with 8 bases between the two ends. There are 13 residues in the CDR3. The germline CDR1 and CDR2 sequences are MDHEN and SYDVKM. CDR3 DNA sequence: TGTGCCAGCAGTTTATTTTTCGAGGAGACCCAGTACTTC. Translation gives CASSLFFEETQYF.

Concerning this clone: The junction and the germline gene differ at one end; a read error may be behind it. The CDR3 spells CASSVYGTGLAEIF. CDR3 DNA sequence: TGTGCCAGCAGCGTATACGGGACCGGGCTAGCAGAAATCTTC. The chain carries TRBV5-4 and TRBJ2-1, with D possibly called TRBD1 or TRBD2 (5 bases each). This CDR3 region has 14 residues. CDR1 is SGHNT and CDR2 is YYREEE in the germline V gene (reference sequence).

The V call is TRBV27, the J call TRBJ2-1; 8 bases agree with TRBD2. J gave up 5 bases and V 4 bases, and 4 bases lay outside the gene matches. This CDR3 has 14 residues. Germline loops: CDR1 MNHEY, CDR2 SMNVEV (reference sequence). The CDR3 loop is CASSSPLADNEQFF. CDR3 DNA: TGTGCCAGCAGTTCACCACTAGCGGACAATGAGCAGTTCTTC.

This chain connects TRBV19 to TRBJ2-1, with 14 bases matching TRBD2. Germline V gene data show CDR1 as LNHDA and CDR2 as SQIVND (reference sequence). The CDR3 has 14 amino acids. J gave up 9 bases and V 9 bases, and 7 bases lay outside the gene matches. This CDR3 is CARRTSGRNGEQFF. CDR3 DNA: TGTGCCAGGAGGACTAGCGGGAGGAATGGTGAGCAGTTCTTC. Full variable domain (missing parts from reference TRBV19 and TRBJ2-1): DGGITQSPKYLFRKEGQNVTLSCEQNLNHDAMYWYRQDPGQGLRLIYYSQIVNDFQKGDIAEGYSVSREKKESFPLTVTSAQKNPTAFYLCARRTSGRNGEQFFGPGTRLTVL.

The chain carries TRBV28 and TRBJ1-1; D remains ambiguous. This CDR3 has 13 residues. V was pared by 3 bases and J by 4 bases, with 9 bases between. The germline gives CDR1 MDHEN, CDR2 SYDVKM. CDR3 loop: CASSLGPSTEAFF. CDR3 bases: TGTGCCAGCAGTTTGGGCCCGAGCACTGAAGCTTTCTTT. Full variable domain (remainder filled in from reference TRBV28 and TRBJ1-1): DVKVTQSSRYLVKRTGEKVFLECVQDMDHENMFWYRQDPGLGLRLIYFSYDVKMKEKGDIPEGYSVSREKKERFSLILESASTNQTSMYLCASSLGPSTEAFFGQGTRLTVV.

The CDR3 coding sequence is TGTGCCAGTAGTATAGAAGGTCGAACGGAGGGTAATGAAAAACTGTTTTTT. This encodes CASSIEGRTEGNEKLFF. The gene calls are TRBV19 and TRBJ1-4; D is ambiguous. The germline CDR1 and CDR2 sequences are LNHDA and SQIVND (reference sequence). Between the trimmed V and J ends, which lost 0 bases and 4 bases, there was a span of 15 bases. The CDR3 is 17 residues long.

The CDR3 DNA reads as TGCAGCGTTGTTTTCGAGACCCAGTACTTC. Translated, it gives CSVVFETQYF. V usage is TRBV29-1 and J usage is TRBJ2-5; D is unresolved. Trimming pared 4 bases from V and 5 bases from J, leaving 5 bases between. Germline V lookup: CDR1 SQVTM, CDR2 ANQGSEA. The CDR3 runs 10 residues.

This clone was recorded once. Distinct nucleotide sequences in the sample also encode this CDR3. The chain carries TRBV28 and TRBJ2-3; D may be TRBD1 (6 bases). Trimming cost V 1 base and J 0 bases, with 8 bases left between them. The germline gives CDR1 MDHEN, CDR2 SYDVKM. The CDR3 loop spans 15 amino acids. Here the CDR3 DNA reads TGTGCCAGCAGTTTATTTCAGGGGAGCACAGATACGCAGTATTTT. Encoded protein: CASSLFQGSTDTQYF.

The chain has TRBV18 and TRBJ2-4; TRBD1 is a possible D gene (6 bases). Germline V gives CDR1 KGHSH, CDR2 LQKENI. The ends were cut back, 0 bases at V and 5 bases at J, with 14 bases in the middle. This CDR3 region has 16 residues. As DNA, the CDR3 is TGTGCCAGCTCACCACCGACAGGAACGGAGGAAAACATTCAGTACTTC. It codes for CASSPPTGTEENIQYF. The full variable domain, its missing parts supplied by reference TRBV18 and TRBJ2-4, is NAGVMQNPRHLVRRRGQEARLRCSPMKGHSHVYWYRQLPEEGLKFMVYLQKENIIDESGMPKERFSAEFPKEGPSILRIQQVVRGDSAAYFCASSPPTGTEENIQYFGAGTRLSVL.

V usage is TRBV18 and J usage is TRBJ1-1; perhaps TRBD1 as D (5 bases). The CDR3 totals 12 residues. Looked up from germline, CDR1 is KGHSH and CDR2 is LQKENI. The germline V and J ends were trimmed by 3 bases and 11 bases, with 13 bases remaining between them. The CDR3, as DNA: TGTGCCAGCTCACCGGCGTCGGGGGGGGCTTTCTTT. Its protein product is CASSPASGGAFF.

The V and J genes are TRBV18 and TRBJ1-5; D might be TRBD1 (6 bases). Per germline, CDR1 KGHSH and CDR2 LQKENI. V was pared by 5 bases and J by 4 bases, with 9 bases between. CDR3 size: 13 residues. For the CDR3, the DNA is TGTGCCAGCTCAAGGGGGGAAAATCAGCCCCAGCATTTT. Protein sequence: CASSRGENQPQHF. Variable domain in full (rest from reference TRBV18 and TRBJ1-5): NAGVMQNPRHLVRRRGQEARLRCSPMKGHSHVYWYRQLPEEGLKFMVYLQKENIIDESGMPKERFSAEFPKEGPSILRIQQVVRGDSAAYFCASSRGENQPQHFGDGTRLSIL.

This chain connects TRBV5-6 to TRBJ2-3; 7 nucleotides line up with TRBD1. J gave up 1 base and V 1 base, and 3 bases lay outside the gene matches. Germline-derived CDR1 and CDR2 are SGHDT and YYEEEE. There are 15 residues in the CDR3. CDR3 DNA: TGTGCCAGCAGCTTGAACAGGGGTGGCACAGATACGCAGTATTTT. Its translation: CASSLNRGGTDTQYF. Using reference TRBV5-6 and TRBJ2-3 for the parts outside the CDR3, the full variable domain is DAGVTQSPTHLIKTRGQQVTLRCSPKSGHDTVSWYQQALGQGPQFIFQYYEEEERQRGNFPDRFSGHQFPNYSSELNVNALLLGDSALYLCASSLNRGGTDTQYFGPGTRLTVL.

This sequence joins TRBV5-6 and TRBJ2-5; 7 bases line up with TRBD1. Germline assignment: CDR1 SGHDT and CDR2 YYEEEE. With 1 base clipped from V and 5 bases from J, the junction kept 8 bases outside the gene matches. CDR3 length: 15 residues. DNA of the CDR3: TGTGCCAGCAGCTTGATAACAGGGGCTGGGGAGACCCAGTACTTC. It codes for CASSLITGAGETQYF.

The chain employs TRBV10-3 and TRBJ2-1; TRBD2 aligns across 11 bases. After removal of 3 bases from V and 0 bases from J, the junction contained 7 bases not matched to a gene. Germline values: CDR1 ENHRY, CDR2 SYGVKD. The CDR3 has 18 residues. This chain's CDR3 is CAISEGLAGSSSYNEQFF. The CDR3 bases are TGTGCCATCAGTGAAGGACTAGCGGGCTCCAGCTCCTACAATGAGCAGTTCTTC.

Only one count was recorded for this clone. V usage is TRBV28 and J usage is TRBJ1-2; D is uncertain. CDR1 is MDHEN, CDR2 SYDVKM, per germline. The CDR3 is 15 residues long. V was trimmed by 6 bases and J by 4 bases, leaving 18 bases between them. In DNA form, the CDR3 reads TGTGCCAGCAGCGCCAGTAGCGGCCCCATCTATGGCTACACCTTC. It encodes CASSASSGPIYGYTF.

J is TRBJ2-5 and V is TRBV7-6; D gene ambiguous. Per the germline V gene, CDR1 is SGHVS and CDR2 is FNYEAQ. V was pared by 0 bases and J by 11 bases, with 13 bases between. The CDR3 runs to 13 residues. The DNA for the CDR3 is TGTGCCAGCAGCTTAGCCGAGCGCTTTGAGCAGTACTTC. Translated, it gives CASSLAERFEQYF.

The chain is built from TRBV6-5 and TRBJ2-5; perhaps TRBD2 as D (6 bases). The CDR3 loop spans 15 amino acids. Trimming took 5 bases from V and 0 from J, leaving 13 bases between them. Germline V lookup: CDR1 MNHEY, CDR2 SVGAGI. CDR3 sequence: CASSRQAGHQETQYF. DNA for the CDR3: TGTGCCAGCAGTCGCCAGGCGGGGCACCAAGAGACCCAGTACTTC.

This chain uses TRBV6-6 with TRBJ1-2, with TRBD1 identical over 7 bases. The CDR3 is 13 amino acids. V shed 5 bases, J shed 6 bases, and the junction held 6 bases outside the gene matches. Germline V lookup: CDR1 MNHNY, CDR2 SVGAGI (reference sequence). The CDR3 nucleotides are TGTGCCAGCAGTCCGACAGGGCGACATGGCTACACCTTC. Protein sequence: CASSPTGRHGYTF.

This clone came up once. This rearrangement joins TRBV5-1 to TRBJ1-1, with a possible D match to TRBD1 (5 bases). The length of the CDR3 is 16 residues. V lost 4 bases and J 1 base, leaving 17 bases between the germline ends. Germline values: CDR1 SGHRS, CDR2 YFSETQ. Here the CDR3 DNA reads TGCGCCAGCAGCCCTCAGGGTAGGGGCGGGAACACTGAAGCTTTCTTT. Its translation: CASSPQGRGGNTEAFF.

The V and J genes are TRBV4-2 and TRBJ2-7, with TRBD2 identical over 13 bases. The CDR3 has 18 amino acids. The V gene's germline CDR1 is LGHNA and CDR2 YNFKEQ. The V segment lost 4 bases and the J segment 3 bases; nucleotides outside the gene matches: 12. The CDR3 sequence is CASSRGLAGVMLDYEQYF. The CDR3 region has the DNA TGTGCCAGCAGCCGCGGACTAGCGGGAGTCATGTTGGACTACGAGCAGTACTTC.

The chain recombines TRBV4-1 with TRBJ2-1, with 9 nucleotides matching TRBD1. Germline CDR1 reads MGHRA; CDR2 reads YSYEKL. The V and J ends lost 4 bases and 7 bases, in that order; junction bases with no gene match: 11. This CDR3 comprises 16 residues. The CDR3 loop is CASSPWDRATGNEQFF. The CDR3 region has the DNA TGCGCCAGCAGCCCTTGGGACAGGGCTACGGGTAATGAGCAGTTCTTC.

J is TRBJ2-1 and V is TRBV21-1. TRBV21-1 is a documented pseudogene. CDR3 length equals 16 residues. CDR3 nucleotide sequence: TGTGCCAGCAGCTCATCGCTACACCATTCCGACAATGAGCAGTTCTTC. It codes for CASSSSLHHSDNEQFF.